These 11 T cell receptor beta chains were sequenced from one sample in a study of radiotherapy plus CTLA-4 blockade in lung cancer. Some clones are missing from TCRdb's copy, which holds only in-frame ones; the method was immunoSEQ multiplex PCR. The table lists 25,000 to 35,000 clones, approximately 82% of them singletons. Sample: peripheral blood, taken from a patient treated with radiotherapy plus ipilimumab. The receptor source for this set is a human donor with non-small cell lung cancer who had stable disease on radiotherapy plus ipilimumab.

The chain combines TRBV2 with TRBJ1-5, with D perhaps matching TRBD1 (5 bases). The V gene lost 7 bases and the J gene lost 4 bases, with 11 bases spanning the gap. The germline gives CDR1 SNHLY, CDR2 FYNNEI. The length of the CDR3 is 13 residues. The CDR3 loop reads CASMDIRNQPQHF. The CDR3 bases are TGTGCCAGCATGGACATTAGGAATCAGCCCCAGCATTTT.

The chain carries TRBV4-3 and TRBJ2-1; 8 nucleotides align to TRBD2. This CDR3 spans 15 amino acids. Germline-derived CDR1 and CDR2 are LGHNA and YSLEER. Germline trimming cut 5 bases from V and 3 bases from J; bases unmatched to any gene: 6. The CDR3 coding sequence is TGCGCCAGCAGCGAGTGGGCGGGGGGCTACAATGAGCAGTTCTTC. This encodes CASSEWAGGYNEQFF.

This chain joins TRBV5-5 and TRBJ1-1; no firm D call. Trimming left V 2 bases short and J 6 bases short, with 8 bases between. Germline loops: CDR1 SGHKS, CDR2 YYEKEE (reference sequence). CDR3 length: 12 amino acids. The CDR3 is CASSFPEAEAFF. The CDR3 DNA reads as TGTGCCAGCAGCTTTCCGGAGGCTGAAGCTTTCTTT.

The rearrangement links TRBV12-5 to TRBJ2-3; weak D call: TRBD2 (7 bases). From germline, CDR1 is LGHNT and CDR2 FRNRAP. V was pared by 0 bases and J by 13 bases, with 14 bases between. This CDR3 is built from 13 residues. CDR3 DNA: TGTGCTAGTGGTTTGGTACGAGGAGGGGGGGAGTATTTT. Encoded protein: CASGLVRGGGEYF.

V gene TRBV11-3 combines with J gene TRBJ2-5; D remains ambiguous. The germline gives CDR1 SGHNT, CDR2 YENEEA. V lost 1 base, J lost 2 bases, and 11 bases lay in between. The CDR3 has 15 residues. The CDR3 spells CASSLVGRTQETQYF. The CDR3 bases are TGTGCCAGCAGCTTAGTTGGCCGTACGCAAGAGACCCAGTACTTC. Together with reference TRBV11-3 and TRBJ2-5, the CDR3 gives the full variable domain: EAGVVQSPRYKIIEKKQPVAFWCNPISGHNTLYWYLQNLGQGPELLIRYENEEAVDDSQLPKDRFSAERLKGVDSTLKIQPAELGDSAVYLCASSLVGRTQETQYFGPGTRLLVL.

The V gene is TRBV14, the J gene TRBJ1-1, with TRBD1 matching over 8 bases. The junction had 10 bases not matched to a gene; V was cut back by 4 bases and J by 6 bases. This CDR3 contains 15 residues. CDR1 and CDR2 from the germline V gene are SGHDN and FVKESK. CDR3: CASSLAGQGTPEAFF. DNA for the CDR3: TGTGCCAGCAGCCTAGCCGGACAGGGAACGCCTGAAGCTTTCTTT.

CDR3 region: CASSSQGMNYGYTF. As DNA, the CDR3 is TGTGCCAGCAGCTCTCAGGGGATGAACTATGGCTACACCTTC. This rearrangement joins TRBV7-2 to TRBJ1-2, with D possibly TRBD1 on 6 matching bases. Trimming removed 4 bases at V and 2 bases at J, with 11 bases between. CDR1 is SGHTA, CDR2 FQGNSA, per germline. The CDR3 has 14 residues.

The rearrangement links TRBV27 to TRBJ1-2, with 8 positions matching TRBD1. The V and J ends lost 5 bases and 10 bases, in that order; junction bases with no gene match: 15. The V gene's germline CDR1 is MNHEY and CDR2 SMNVEV (reference sequence). The CDR3 sequence is 15 residues long. The DNA for the CDR3 is TGTGCCAGCAGTCCCCACACCCCACAGGACAGGGCCTACACCTTC. Translated, it gives CASSPHTPQDRAYTF.

The chain carries TRBV10-1 and TRBJ1-4, with D perhaps TRBD1 (5 bases). CDR3 length: 17 residues. CDR1 and CDR2 from the germline V gene are WNHNN and SYGVQD (reference sequence). V lost 0 bases to trimming and J lost 0 bases, with 11 bases between them. The CDR3: CASSESGQGATNEKLFF. As DNA, the CDR3 is TGCGCCAGCAGTGAGTCGGGGCAGGGCGCAACTAATGAAAAACTGTTTTTT.

This chain connects TRBV10-3 to TRBJ2-3; unclear D gene. The CDR3 is made up of 13 amino acids. The germline V gene has CDR1 ENHRY and CDR2 SYGVKD. Trimming took off 7 bases at V and 1 base at J, with 9 bases between the two ends. CDR3 in amino acids: CAIKGIRTDTQYF. CDR3 DNA: TGTGCCATCAAAGGGATTCGCACAGATACGCAGTATTTT.

Comments on this clone: Other DNA sequences in the same sample also yield this CDR3. The gene calls are TRBV7-8 and TRBJ1-4; D not resolved. This CDR3 has 14 amino acids. Looked up from germline, CDR1 is SGHVS and CDR2 is FQNEAQ. V was cut by 0 bases and J by 6 bases, with 8 bases left in between. CDR3 sequence reads: CASSLAGIDEKLFF. In DNA, the CDR3 is TGTGCCAGCAGCTTAGCAGGGATTGATGAAAAACTGTTTTTT.